This T cell receptor (beta chain) was sequenced for a study of blood T cell repertoires in COVID-19. TCRdb's copy holds only in-frame clones and misses some; the assay was immunoSEQ multiplex PCR. The table records around 150,000 clones, approximately 81% of them present only once. Recruited during active infection, patients (from Seattle) were subsequently followed longitudinally. Trimming took 4 bases from V and 6 from J; bases not matched to a gene: 12. The germline gives CDR1 SGHTA, CDR2 FQGTGA. The CDR3 is 16 residues long. The sample taken for sequencing was peripheral blood. The sequence was collected from a woman aged 60-75 years with COVID-19, enrolled during active disease. The gene calls are TRBV7-3 and TRBJ1-2, with TRBD1 matching over 9 bases. The CDR3: CASSSSTQGAHNGYTF. In DNA, the CDR3 is TGTGCCAGCAGCTCCTCCACACAGGGGGCGCATAATGGCTACACCTTC. Full variable domain (missing parts from reference TRBV7-3 and TRBJ1-2): GAGVSQTPSNKVTEKGKYVELRCDPISGHTALYWYRQSLGQGPEFLIYFQGTGAADDSGLPNDRFFAVRPEGSVSTLKIQRTERGDSAVYLCASSSSTQGAHNGYTFGSGTRLTVV.